Given below is one T cell receptor (beta chain) in context. Germline CDR1 reads SGHVS; CDR2 reads FQNEAQ. Germline trimming cut 6 bases from V and 6 bases from J; bases unmatched to any gene: 7. CDR3 size: 14 residues. Method: immunoSEQ multiplex PCR; TCRdb's copy keeps in-frame clones and lacks some. The repertoire consists of about 70,000 clones, with about nine tenths occurring once and the leading ten covering about a fifth. This sample is drawn from a study of T cells in localized non-small cell lung cancer. Sequences were derived from peripheral blood, sampled before any cancer treatment. The chain has TRBV7-8 and TRBJ1-4, with 7 bases lining up with TRBD1. The receptor comes from a male donor aged 60 or over with stage III squamous cell lung carcinoma. CDR3 loop: CASSYDRADEKLFF. CDR3 coding DNA: TGTGCCAGCAGTTATGACAGGGCGGATGAAAAACTGTTTTTT.